The rows below give T cell receptor beta chains drawn from one sample of a study of blood T cell repertoires in COVID-19. Assay: immunoSEQ multiplex PCR; the TCRdb copy retains only in-frame clones and omits some. Among 240,000 or so clones listed, about 86% were seen once. What was sequenced was peripheral blood. The source is a man between 60 and 70 years old with acute or convalescent COVID-19. Both conserved end residues are part of each CDR3. The D gene is left open where the match is weak. Clone size is stated in some rows and not others, as once, few, many or a class when expanded.

D	V	size	J	CDR3	DNA
.	TRBV28	.	TRBJ2-7	CASSLQGGAAYEQYF	TGTGCCAGCAGTTTACAAGGCGGGGCGGCCTACGAGCAGTACTTC
.	TRBV28	once	TRBJ2-3	CASSFWRRGTDTQYF	TGTGCCAGCAGTTTCTGGCGGAGAGGCACAGATACGCAGTATTTT
TRBD2	TRBV5-4	.	TRBJ2-3	CASSLGSGGGPGDTQYF	TGTGCCAGCAGCTTAGGGTCGGGGGGAGGGCCTGGAGATACGCAGTATTTT
TRBD2	TRBV19	.	TRBJ2-3	CASSRGAELAGGGDTQYF	TGTGCCAGTAGTCGGGGGGCAGAACTAGCGGGAGGCGGAGATACGCAGTATTTT
.	TRBV30	.	TRBJ1-5	CAWSTGLGGANQPQHF	TGTGCCTGGAGTACGGGCTTAGGGGGGGCCAATCAGCCCCAGCATTTT
.	TRBV5-1	once	TRBJ2-5	CASSLNSIGGETQYF	TGCGCCAGCAGCTTGAACAGCATCGGTGGGGAGACCCAGTACTTC
.	TRBV18	.	TRBJ1-4	CASSPRQGLYEKLFF	TGTGCCAGCTCACCACGGCAGGGGCTATACGAAAAACTGTTTTTT
TRBD1	TRBV15	.	TRBJ1-1	CATSLRDRGNTEAFF	TGTGCCACCAGCTTAAGGGACAGAGGGAACACTGAAGCTTTCTTT
.	TRBV28	.	TRBJ1-4	CASRLDSRKIEKLFF	TGTGCCAGCAGACTTGACAGTCGGAAAATCGAAAAACTGTTTTTT
TRBD1	TRBV5-1	.	TRBJ2-1	CASSLADRGGKFF	TGCGCCAGCAGCTTGGCTGACAGGGGGGGGAAGTTCTTC
.	TRBV6-4	.	TRBJ2-3	CASSDSPGEGSPDTQYF	TGTGCCAGCAGTGACTCTCCAGGGGAGGGAAGCCCAGATACGCAGTATTTT
TRBD1	TRBV27	.	TRBJ2-7	CASRRTGAYEQYF	TGTGCCAGCAGACGGACAGGGGCGTACGAGCAGTACTTC
.	TRBV7-9	.	TRBJ2-2	CASSLDAGRTGELFF	TGTGCCAGCAGCTTAGATGCGGGACGGACCGGGGAGCTGTTTTTT
.	TRBV20-1	.	TRBJ2-7	CSASFGGYEQYF	TGCAGTGCTAGTTTCGGCGGCTACGAGCAGTACTTC
TRBD1	TRBV6-5	.	TRBJ1-5	CASRVRGGSNQPQHF	TGTGCCAGCAGGGTTAGAGGGGGCAGCAATCAGCCCCAGCATTTT
TRBD2	TRBV11-2	.	TRBJ2-7	CASSFGTSGISYEQYF	TGTGCCAGCAGCTTCGGGACTAGCGGTATCTCCTACGAGCAGTACTTC
.	TRBV28	once	TRBJ1-1	CASSSRGTLNTEAFF	TGTGCCAGCAGTTCCAGGGGTACCCTGAACACTGAAGCTTTCTTT
TRBD1	TRBV7-2	.	TRBJ1-5	CASSLTGTGSNQPQHF	TGTGCCAGCAGCCTAACCGGGACAGGGAGCAATCAGCCCCAGCATTTT
.	TRBV4-3	.	TRBJ2-3	CASSQEDIADTQYF	TGCGCCAGCAGCCAAGAGGACATCGCAGATACGCAGTATTTT
TRBD2	TRBV7-2	.	TRBJ2-7	CASSTPTSGGGYEQYF	TGTGCCAGCAGCACACCTACTAGCGGGGGGGGCTACGAGCAGTACTTC
.	TRBV4-3	.	TRBJ1-5	CASSQGRGSNQPQHF	TGCGCCAGCAGCCAGGGCAGGGGTAGCAATCAGCCCCAGCATTTT
.	TRBV12-3/TRBV12-4	.	TRBJ1-6	CASSLQVGSPLHF	TGTGCCAGCAGTTTACAGGTTGGCTCACCCCTCCACTTT
TRBD2	TRBV5-4	.	TRBJ2-3	CASSYRAGEGWDTQYF	TGTGCCAGCAGTTATCGAGCGGGAGAAGGGTGGGATACGCAGTATTTT
TRBD1	TRBV7-2	.	TRBJ1-2	CASSPGGFGYTF	TGTGCCAGCAGCCCAGGGGGGTTTGGCTACACCTTC
.	TRBV11-2	few	TRBJ1-5	CASSLAGERNQPQHF	TGTGCCAGCAGCTTAGCAGGGGAGCGCAATCAGCCCCAGCATTTT
TRBD2	TRBV7-2	.	TRBJ2-1	CASSKGTSGYNEQFF	TGTGCCAGCAGCAAGGGGACTAGTGGGTACAATGAGCAGTTCTTC
.	TRBV7-9	.	TRBJ1-5	CASSLDRGNQPQHF	TGTGCCAGCAGCTTAGACAGAGGCAATCAGCCCCAGCATTTT
.	TRBV6-4	.	TRBJ2-1	CASSETTHNVREQFF	TGTGCCAGCAGTGAGACAACCCATAATGTTCGGGAGCAGTTCTTC
TRBD1	TRBV9	.	TRBJ2-1	CASSVAGTGGNEQFF	TGTGCCAGCAGCGTAGCCGGGACAGGGGGAAATGAGCAGTTCTTC
.	TRBV25-1	.	TRBJ1-2	CASSESGPYGYTF	TGTGCCAGCAGTGAATCAGGTCCCTATGGCTACACCTTC
.	TRBV15	.	TRBJ2-1	CATRDPRSSYNEQFF	TGTGCCACCAGAGACCCGAGGAGCTCCTACAATGAGCAGTTCTTC
.	TRBV7-9	.	TRBJ1-2	CASSLVPSPDSYGYTF	TGTGCCAGCAGCTTAGTTCCCAGTCCGGACAGCTATGGCTACACCTTC
TRBD2	TRBV27	.	TRBJ2-3	CASSLGWGARREASTDTQYF	TGTGCCAGCAGTTTAGGGTGGGGGGCGCGGCGGGAGGCTTCCACAGATACGCAGTATTTT